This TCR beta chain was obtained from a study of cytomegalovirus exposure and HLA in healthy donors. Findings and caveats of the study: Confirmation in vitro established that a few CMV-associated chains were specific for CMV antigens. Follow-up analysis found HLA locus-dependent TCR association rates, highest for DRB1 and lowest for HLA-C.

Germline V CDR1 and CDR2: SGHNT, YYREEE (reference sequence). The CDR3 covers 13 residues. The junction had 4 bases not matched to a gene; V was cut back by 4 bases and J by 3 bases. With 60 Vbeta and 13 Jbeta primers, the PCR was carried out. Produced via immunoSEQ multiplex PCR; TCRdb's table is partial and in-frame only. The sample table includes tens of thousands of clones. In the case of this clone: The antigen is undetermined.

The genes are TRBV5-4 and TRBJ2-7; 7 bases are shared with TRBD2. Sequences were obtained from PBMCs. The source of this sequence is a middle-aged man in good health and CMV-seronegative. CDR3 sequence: CASSPGGDYEQYF. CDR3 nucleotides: TGTGCCAGCAGCCCGGGGGGAGACTACGAGCAGTACTTC.